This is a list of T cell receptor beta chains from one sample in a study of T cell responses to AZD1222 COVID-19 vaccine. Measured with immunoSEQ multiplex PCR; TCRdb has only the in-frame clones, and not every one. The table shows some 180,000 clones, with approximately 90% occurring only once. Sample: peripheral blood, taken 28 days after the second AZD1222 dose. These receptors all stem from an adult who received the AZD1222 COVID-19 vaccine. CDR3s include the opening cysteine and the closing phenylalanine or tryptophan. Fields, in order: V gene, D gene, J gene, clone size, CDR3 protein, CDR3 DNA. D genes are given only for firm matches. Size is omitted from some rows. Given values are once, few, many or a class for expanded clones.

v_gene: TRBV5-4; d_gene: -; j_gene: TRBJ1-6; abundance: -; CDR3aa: CASSPRSGTRVNSPLHF; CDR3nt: TGTGCCAGCAGCCCGCGATCGGGGACTCGAGTCAATTCACCCCTCCACTTT
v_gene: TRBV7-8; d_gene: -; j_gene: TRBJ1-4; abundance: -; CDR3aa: CASTPSTIEKLFF; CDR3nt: TGTGCTAGCACCCCGTCGACGATCGAAAAACTGTTTTTT
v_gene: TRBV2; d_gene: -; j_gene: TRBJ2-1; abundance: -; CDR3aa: CASRLFSSYNEQFF; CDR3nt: TGTGCCAGCAGATTATTTAGCTCCTACAATGAGCAGTTCTTC
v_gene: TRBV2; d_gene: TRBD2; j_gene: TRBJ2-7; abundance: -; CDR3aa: CASLRLAGTYEQYF; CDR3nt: TGTGCCAGCCTTAGACTAGCGGGCACCTACGAGCAGTACTTC
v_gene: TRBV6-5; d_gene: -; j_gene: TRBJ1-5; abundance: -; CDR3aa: CASSWDILNQPQHF; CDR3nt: TGTGCCAGCAGTTGGGACATCCTCAATCAGCCCCAGCATTTT
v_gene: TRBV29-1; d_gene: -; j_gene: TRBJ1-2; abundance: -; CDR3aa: CSVVLQGNYGYTF; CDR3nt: TGCAGCGTGGTTTTACAGGGAAACTATGGCTACACCTTC
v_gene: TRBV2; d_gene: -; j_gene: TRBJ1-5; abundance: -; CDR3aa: CASSENGVQPQHF; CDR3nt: TGTGCCAGCAGTGAAAACGGGGTTCAGCCCCAGCATTTT
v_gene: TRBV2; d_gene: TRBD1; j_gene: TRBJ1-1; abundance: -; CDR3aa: CASNTQGATEAFF; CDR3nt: TGTGCCAGCAACACACAGGGGGCCACTGAAGCTTTCTTT
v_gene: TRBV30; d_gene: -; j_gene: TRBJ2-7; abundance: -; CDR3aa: CAWSVNTGRGYEQYF; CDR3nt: TGTGCCTGGAGTGTAAACACAGGCCGGGGCTACGAGCAGTACTTC
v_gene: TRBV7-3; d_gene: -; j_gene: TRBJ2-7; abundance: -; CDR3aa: CASSLRGDSYEQYF; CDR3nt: TGTGCCAGCAGCTTAAGGGGAGACAGCTACGAGCAGTACTTC
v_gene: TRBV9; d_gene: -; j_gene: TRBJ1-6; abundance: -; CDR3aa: CASSPRRAGAPLHF; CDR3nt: TGTGCCAGCAGCCCCCGACGGGCCGGGGCACCCCTCCACTTT
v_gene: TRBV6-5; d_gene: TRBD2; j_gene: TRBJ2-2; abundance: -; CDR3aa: CASSRTSGSTGELFF; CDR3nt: TGTGCCAGCAGTAGGACTAGCGGGAGTACCGGGGAGCTGTTTTTT
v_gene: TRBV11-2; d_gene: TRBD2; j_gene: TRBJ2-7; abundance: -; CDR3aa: CASQSGEAYEQYF; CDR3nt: TGTGCCAGCCAGAGCGGGGAAGCCTACGAGCAGTACTTC
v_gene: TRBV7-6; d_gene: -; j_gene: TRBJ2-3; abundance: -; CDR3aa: CASSSSNTHTDTQYF; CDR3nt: TGTGCCAGCAGCTCAAGCAATACGCACACAGATACGCAGTATTTT
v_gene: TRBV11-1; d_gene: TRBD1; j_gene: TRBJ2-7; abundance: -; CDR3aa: CASGQGVYEQYF; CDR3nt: TGTGCCAGCGGACAGGGGGTCTACGAGCAGTACTTC
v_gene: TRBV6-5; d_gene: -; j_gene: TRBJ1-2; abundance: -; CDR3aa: CASSLNYYGYTF; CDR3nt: TGTGCCAGCAGTCTTAACTACTATGGCTACACCTTC
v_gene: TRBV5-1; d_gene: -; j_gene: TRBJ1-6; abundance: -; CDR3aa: CASTTQGLGDNSPLHF; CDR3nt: TGCGCCAGCACCACTCAGGGGTTAGGGGATAATTCACCCCTCCACTTT
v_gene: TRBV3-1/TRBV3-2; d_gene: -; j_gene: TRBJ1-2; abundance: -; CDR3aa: CASSQRGGEANYGYTF; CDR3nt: TGTGCCAGCAGCCAACGGGGTGGGGAAGCCAACTATGGCTACACCTTC
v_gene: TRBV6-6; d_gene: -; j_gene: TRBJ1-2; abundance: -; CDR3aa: CASGRGYLDGYTF; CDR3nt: TGTGCCAGCGGCCGGGGGTATTTGGATGGCTACACCTTC
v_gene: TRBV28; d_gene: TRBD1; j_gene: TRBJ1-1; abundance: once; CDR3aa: CASSPGQGKAFF; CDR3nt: TGTGCCAGCAGTCCGGGACAGGGTAAAGCTTTCTTT
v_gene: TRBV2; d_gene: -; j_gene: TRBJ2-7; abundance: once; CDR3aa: CASRGFTGLEQYF; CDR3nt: TGTGCCAGCAGAGGGTTTACAGGGCTCGAGCAGTACTTC
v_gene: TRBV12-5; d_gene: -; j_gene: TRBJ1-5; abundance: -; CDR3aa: CASGLGDTTNQPQHF; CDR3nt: TGTGCTAGTGGTTTGGGGGACACAACTAATCAGCCCCAGCATTTT
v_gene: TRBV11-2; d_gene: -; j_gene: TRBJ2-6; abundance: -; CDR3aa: CASSQTGLSSSGANVLTF; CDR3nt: TGTGCCAGCAGCCAGACGGGGTTATCGAGCTCTGGGGCCAACGTCCTGACTTTC
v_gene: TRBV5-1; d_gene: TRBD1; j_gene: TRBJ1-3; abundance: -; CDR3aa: CASRTGSGNTIYF; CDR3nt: TGCGCCAGTCGGACAGGGTCTGGAAACACCATATATTTT
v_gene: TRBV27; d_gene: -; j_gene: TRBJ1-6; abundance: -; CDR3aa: CASSWGENNSPLHF; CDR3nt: TGTGCCAGCAGTTGGGGAGAAAATAATTCACCCCTCCACTTT
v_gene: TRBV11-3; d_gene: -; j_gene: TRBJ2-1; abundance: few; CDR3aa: CASSLGRGPRMDEQFF; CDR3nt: TGTGCCAGCAGCTTAGGGCGGGGACCGCGGATGGATGAGCAGTTCTTC
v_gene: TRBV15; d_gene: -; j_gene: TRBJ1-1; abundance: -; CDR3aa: CATSREEHPSTEAFF; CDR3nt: TGTGCCACCAGCAGAGAAGAACACCCATCCACTGAAGCTTTCTTT
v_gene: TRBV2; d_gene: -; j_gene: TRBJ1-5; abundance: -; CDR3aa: CASRATGVGQPQHF; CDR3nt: TGTGCCAGCAGGGCCACCGGGGTAGGACAGCCCCAGCATTTT
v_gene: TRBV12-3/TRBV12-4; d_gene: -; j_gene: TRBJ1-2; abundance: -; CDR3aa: CASSLSRFGYTF; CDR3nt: TGTGCCAGCAGTTTATCCCGTTTCGGCTACACCTTC
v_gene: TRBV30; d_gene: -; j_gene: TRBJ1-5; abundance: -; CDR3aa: CAWSITGHLYGNQPQHF; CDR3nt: TGTGCCTGGAGTATTACGGGTCATCTTTATGGCAATCAGCCCCAGCATTTT
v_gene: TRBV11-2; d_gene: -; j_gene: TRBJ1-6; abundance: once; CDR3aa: CASSLRGGGNGAPLHF; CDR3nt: TGTGCCAGCAGCTTAAGGGGCGGAGGGAACGGGGCACCCCTCCACTTT